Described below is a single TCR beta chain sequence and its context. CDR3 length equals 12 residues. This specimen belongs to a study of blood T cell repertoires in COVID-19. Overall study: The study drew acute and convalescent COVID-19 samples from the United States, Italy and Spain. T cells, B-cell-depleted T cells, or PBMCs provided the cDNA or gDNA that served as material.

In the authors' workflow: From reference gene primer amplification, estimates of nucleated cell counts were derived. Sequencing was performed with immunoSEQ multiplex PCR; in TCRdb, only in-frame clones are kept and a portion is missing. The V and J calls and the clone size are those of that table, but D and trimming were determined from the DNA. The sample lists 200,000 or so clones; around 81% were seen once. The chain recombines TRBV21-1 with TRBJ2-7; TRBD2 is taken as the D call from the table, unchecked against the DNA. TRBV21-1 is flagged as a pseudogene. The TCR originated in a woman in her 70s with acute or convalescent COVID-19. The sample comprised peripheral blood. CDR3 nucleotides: TGTGCCAGCAGCAAACTAGCGCACGAGCAGTACTTC. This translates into CASSKLAHEQYF.